Here is one T cell receptor beta chain with its context. As handled by the study authors: Using reference gene primer amplification, nucleated cell counts were estimated. Produced via immunoSEQ multiplex PCR; TCRdb's table is partial and in-frame only. The V and J calls and the clone size are those of that table, but D and trimming were determined from the DNA. The data hold some 370,000 clones, with around 89% observed a single time. The data derive from a study of blood T cell repertoires in COVID-19. The overall study: Whether acute or convalescent, the COVID-19 samples came from the United States, Italy and Spain.

The germline gives CDR1 LGHNA, CDR2 YNFKEQ. Trimming removed 0 bases from V and 7 bases from J, with 13 bases in between. CDR3 length: 15 amino acids. The specimen sequenced was peripheral blood. The clonotype comes from a middle-aged man with acute or convalescent COVID-19. V gene TRBV4-2 combines with J gene TRBJ1-5; possibly TRBD1 for D (6 bases). The CDR3 bases are TGTGCCAGCAGCCAAGAGGCAGGGGAAGCGCAGCCCCAGCATTTT. Protein sequence: CASSQEAGEAQPQHF.